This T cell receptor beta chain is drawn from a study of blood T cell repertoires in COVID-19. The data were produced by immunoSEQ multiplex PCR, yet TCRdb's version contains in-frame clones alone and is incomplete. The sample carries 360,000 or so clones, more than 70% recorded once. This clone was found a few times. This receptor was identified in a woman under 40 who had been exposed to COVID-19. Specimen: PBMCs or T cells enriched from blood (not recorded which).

CDR3 sequence (DNA): TGTGCCAGCAGCCAGGGCCCAATTGAAAAACTGTTTTTT. As protein: CASSQGPIEKLFF. The chain employs TRBV3-1 (or the pseudogene TRBV3-2) and TRBJ1-4, with D unclear. CDR1 and CDR2 (germline): LGHDT, YNNKEL (reference sequence). V was trimmed by 3 bases and J by 7 bases, leaving 9 bases between them. The CDR3 is made up of 13 amino acids.